One T cell receptor beta chain is described in this entry. Germline V gene sequence: CDR1 SEHNR, CDR2 FQNEAQ (reference sequence). V shed 5 bases and J shed 3 bases, with 13 bases lying between them. The CDR3 has 14 amino acids. TCRdb keeps only in-frame clones here, not all; method: immunoSEQ multiplex PCR. Seen here are around 56,000 clones, 80% to 90% observed once, and the top ten hold around 0.4%. This sample is part of a study of T cell changes during pregnancy in multiple sclerosis. This specimen was CD4+ T cells from peripheral blood mononuclear cells, taken in the third trimester of pregnancy. The sequence was obtained from a female donor with multiple sclerosis, enrolled in a pregnancy study. V gene TRBV7-9 combines with J gene TRBJ2-5; D might be TRBD2 (5 bases). The CDR3 DNA reads as TGTGCCAGCAGCCCACGCCCTAGCAAAGAGACCCAGTACTTC. As protein: CASSPRPSKETQYF.